A selection of T cell receptor beta chains follows, all from one sample in a study of cytomegalovirus exposure and HLA in healthy donors. The protocol was immunoSEQ multiplex PCR, while the TCRdb copy is restricted to in-frame clones and leaves out a portion. The table has 95,000 to 100,000 clones, around 73% seen once. The sequencing sample was made of PBMCs. These receptors all stem from a woman aged 60-75 years in good health and CMV-seronegative. Each CDR3 is given with its conserved first and last residue. The order of the fields is V gene, clone size, CDR3 protein. A clone size is listed for some rows: how often the clone was seen (once, few, many), or a class if it is expanded.

TRBV4-2 | NA | CASSLPGLDETQYF
TRBV30 | NA | CAWSVSITGSEQYF
TRBV27 | NA | CASMEQGSAGYTF
TRBV19 | few | CASSMPQDRSNSYEQYF
TRBV6-5 | NA | CASRLSSGEQFF
TRBV7-2 | NA | CASSLEGQGGYGYTF
TRBV6-1 | NA | CASPRPGGGYTF
TRBV6-5 | NA | CASSPQGHNLGEQYF
TRBV10-3 | once | CAISTLASEQYF
TRBV15 | few | CATSRSDRGGEKLFF
TRBV6-5 | NA | CASSWTGGNTIYF
TRBV5-6 | NA | CASSLAEELNTEAFF
TRBV27 | NA | CASSLRGLVGKLFF
TRBV7-9 | NA | CASSLDQGADYGYTF
TRBV7-2 | NA | CASSLGPYRGPIDQPQHF
TRBV7-2 | NA | CASSPLRLYGYTF
TRBV18 | NA | CASSLTPQGLSEAFF
TRBV6-1 | NA | CASISGTGAREQYF
TRBV7-2 | once | CASSLAGGDADTQYF
TRBV5-1 | NA | CASSLADRATDTQYF
TRBV7-2 | NA | CASSSPGPVYGYTF
TRBV6-6 | NA | CASSPTRIGTGELFF
TRBV2 | NA | CASSVVPVSSGNTIYF
TRBV19 | once | CASSIERQGRTEAFF
TRBV6-5 | NA | CASRSSGLSNQPQHF
TRBV28 | NA | CASSLLTRDRGPGRSGYTF
TRBV5-6 | NA | CASSLETSGAWETQYF
TRBV9 | NA | CASSAAGLGGEQYF
TRBV5-5 | NA | CASSPSPINTEAFF
TRBV7-2 | NA | CASSKLAYNEQFF
TRBV7-2 | NA | CASSLGQGAYEQYF
TRBV2 | NA | CASSEGTGLNEKLFF
TRBV30 | NA | CAWSHPGQISSGANVLTF
TRBV18 | NA | CASSPPQQDGYTF